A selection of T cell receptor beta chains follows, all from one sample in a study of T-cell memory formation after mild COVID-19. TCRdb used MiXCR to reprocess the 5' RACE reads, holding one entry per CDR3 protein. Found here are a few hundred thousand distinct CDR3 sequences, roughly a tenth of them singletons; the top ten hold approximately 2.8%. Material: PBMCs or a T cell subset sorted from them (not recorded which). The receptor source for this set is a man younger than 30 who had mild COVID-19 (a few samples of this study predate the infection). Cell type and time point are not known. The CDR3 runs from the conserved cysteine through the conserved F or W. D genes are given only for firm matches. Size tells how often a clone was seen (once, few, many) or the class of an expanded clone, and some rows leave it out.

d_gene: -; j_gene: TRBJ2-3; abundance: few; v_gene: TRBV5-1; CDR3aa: CASGRGDTQYF; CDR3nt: TGCGCCAGCGGCAGGGGAGATACGCAGTATTTT
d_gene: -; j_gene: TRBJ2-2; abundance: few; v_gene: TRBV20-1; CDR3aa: CSARLGGNTGELFF; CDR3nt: TGCAGTGCTAGGTTAGGGGGAAACACCGGGGAGCTGTTTTTT
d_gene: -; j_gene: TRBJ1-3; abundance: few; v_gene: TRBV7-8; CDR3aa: CASSKNPSSGNTIYF; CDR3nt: TGTGCCAGCAGCAAGAACCCCAGCTCTGGAAACACCATATATTTT
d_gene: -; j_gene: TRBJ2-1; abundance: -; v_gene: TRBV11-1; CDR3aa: CASSLKWQNNEQFF; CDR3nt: TGTGCCAGCAGCCTTAAGTGGCAGAACAATGAGCAGTTCTTC
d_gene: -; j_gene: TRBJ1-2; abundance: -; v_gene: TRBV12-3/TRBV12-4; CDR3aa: CASSPPNTVGMQGYGYTF; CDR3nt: TGTGCCAGCAGTCCACCCAACACAGTTGGGATGCAGGGTTATGGCTACACCTTC
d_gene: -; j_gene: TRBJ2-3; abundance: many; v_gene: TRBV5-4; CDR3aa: CASSTPGWRSDTQYF; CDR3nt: TGTGCCAGCAGCACCCCAGGGTGGCGGTCAGATACGCAGTATTTT
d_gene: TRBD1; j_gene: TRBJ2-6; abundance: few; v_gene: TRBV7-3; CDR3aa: CASSAPDRVESGANVLTF; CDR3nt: TGTGCCAGCAGCGCGCCGGACAGGGTTGAATCTGGGGCCAACGTCCTGACTTTC
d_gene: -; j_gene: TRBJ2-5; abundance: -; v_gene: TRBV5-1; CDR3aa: CASSFAGTLQETQYF; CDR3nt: TGCGCCAGCAGCTTTGCCGGGACACTCCAAGAGACCCAGTACTTC
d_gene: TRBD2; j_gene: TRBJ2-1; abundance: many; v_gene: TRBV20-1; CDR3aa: CSVPGLAGTDNEQFF; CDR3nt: TGCAGTGTCCCGGGACTAGCGGGGACCGACAATGAGCAGTTCTTC
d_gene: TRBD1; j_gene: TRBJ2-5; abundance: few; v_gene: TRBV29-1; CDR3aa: CSVEDWTGVETQYF; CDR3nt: TGCAGCGTTGAGGACTGGACAGGGGTAGAGACCCAGTACTTC